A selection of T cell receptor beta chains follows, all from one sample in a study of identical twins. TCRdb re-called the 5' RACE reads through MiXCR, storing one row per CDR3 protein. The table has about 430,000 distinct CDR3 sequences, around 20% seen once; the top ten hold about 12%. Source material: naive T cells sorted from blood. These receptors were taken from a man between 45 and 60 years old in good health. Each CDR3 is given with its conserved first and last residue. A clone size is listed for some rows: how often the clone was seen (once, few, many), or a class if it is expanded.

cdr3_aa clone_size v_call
CASSQDHGRSSYNEQFF few TRBV7-8
CASSYPHQPQHF - TRBV6-2/TRBV6-3
CAVSDLTSPLHF few TRBV10-3
CASSLRASGSREQYF many TRBV28
CASRGTAFSYEQYF - TRBV27
CASSPQAVGGGTTDTQYF few TRBV18
CSAPGNGSSNQPQHF few TRBV20-1
CASRGRVTEAFF few TRBV27
CASVQGSNEQFF - TRBV28
CASSLAGLAEFF many TRBV7-2
CASSYNRGGYGYTF - TRBV6-5
CASSLGNEYNEQFF few TRBV12-3/TRBV12-4
CASSYRVSYEQYF few TRBV7-2
CASSSQGLKLFF many TRBV7-2
CASSFYGLGEQYF many TRBV12-3/TRBV12-4
CASSKQTTSGGRYEQFF - TRBV7-9
CASSLAGRQTEAFF many TRBV7-9
CATSDLGLAGVGSYNEQFF - TRBV24-1
CASSTGTVNSPLHF few TRBV12-3/TRBV12-4
CASSFSGRRADEQFF once TRBV5-1
CASSFRLGETYEQYF many TRBV5-5
CASGLVPLAGAFNEQFF - TRBV12-5
CASSFGGGGSYNEQFF - TRBV6-2/TRBV6-3
CASSSAGGLNEQFF few TRBV4-1
CASSQEWAGGETQYF many TRBV4-2
CASSPGLLYYEQYF once TRBV18
CASSGGYYEQYF - TRBV28